This T cell receptor beta chain was sequenced in a study of shared clonotypes between healthy human individuals. Points from the study as a whole: Clonotype sharing across a few donors was observed for around 4.5% of naive CD4 clonotypes. Non-shared clonotypes showed lower generation probabilities than clonotypes common to all four donors.

Details on this clone: Its specificity is not known.

Data came from immunoSEQ multiplex PCR; TCRdb stores just in-frame clones and leaves some out. In the table there are a few million clones, over 85% of which are singletons. Researchers partitioned CD4+ cells into CD45RA+ naive and CD45RA-negative memory subsets. The CDR3 runs to 15 residues. V was shortened by 4 bases and J by 0 bases, with 10 bases between the two germline ends. Germline V gene data show CDR1 as LNHDA and CDR2 as SQIVND (reference sequence). Sequencing was carried out using naive CD4+ T cells from PBMCs. This sample's subset: CD45RA+ positively selected. This clonotype originated in a man between 18 and 29 years old in good health. Some clones in this sample may be carry-over from other donors' samples. The chain recombines TRBV19 with TRBJ1-3; D ambiguous. CDR3 protein: CASSTAGNSGNTIYF. The CDR3 DNA is TGTGCCAGTAGTACCGCGGGGAACTCTGGAAACACCATATATTTT.